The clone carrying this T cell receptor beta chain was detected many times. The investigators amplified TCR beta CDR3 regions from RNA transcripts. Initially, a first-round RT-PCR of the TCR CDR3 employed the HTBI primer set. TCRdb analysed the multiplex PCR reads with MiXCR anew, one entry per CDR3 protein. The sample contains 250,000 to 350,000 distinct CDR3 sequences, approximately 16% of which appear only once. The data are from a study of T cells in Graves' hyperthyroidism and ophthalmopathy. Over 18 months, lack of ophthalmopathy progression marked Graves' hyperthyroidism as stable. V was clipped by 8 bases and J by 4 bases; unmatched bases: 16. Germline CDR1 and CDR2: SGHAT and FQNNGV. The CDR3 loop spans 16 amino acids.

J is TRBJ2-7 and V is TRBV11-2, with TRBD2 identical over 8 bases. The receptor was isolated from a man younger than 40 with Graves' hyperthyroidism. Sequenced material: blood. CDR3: CASSDPHGLAQYEQYF. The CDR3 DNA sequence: TGTGCCAGCTCTGACCCCCACGGACTAGCTCAGTACGAGCAGTACTTC.